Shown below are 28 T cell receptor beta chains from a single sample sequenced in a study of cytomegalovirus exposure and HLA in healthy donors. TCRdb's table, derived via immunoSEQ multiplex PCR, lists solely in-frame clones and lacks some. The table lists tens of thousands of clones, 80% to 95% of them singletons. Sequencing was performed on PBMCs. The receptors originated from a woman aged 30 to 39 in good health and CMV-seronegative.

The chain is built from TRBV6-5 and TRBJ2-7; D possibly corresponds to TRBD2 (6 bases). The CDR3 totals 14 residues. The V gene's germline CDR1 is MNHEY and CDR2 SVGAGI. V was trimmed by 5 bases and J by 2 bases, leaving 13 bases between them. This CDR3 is CASSLRDSTYEQYF. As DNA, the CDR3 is TGTGCCAGCAGTCTGAGGGACTCTACCTACGAGCAGTACTTC.

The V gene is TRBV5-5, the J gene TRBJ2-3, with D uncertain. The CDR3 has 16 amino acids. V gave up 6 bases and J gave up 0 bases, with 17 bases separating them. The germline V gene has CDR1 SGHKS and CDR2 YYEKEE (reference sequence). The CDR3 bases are TGTGCCAGCATCAACAATCCAGATCTCAGCACAGATACGCAGTATTTT. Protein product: CASINNPDLSTDTQYF.

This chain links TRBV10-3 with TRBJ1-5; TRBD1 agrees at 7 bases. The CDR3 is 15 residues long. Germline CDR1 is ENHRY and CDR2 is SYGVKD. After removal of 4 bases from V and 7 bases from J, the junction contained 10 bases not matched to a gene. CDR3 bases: TGTGCCATCAGTGGTAGGACAGGCCTAAGCCAGCCCCAGCATTTT. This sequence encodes CAISGRTGLSQPQHF.

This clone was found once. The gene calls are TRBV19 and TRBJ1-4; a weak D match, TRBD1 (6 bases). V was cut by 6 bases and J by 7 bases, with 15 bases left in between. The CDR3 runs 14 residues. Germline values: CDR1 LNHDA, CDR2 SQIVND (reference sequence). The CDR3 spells CASSSIGQTEKLFF. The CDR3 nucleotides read TGTGCCAGTAGCTCCATCGGACAGACTGAAAAACTGTTTTTT.

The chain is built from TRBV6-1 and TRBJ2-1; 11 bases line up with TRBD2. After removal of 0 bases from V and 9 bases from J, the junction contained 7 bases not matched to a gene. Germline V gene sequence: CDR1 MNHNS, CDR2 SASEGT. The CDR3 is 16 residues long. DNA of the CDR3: TGTGCCAGCAGTGAAGCGCTAGCGGGAGGATGGGGTGAGCAGTTCTTC. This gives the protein CASSEALAGGWGEQFF.

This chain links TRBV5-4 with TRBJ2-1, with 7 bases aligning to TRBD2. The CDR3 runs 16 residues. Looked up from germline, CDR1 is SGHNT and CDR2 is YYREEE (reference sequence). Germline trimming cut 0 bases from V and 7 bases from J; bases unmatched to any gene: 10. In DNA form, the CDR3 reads TGTGCCAGCAGCTTGGCCGGGGGGAGGGCCACGAATGAGCAGTTCTTC. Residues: CASSLAGGRATNEQFF.

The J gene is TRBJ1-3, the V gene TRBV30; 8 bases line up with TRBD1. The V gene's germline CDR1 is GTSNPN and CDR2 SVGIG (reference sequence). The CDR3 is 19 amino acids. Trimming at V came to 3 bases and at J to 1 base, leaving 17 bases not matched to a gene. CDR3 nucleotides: TGTGCCTGGAGGACTAGTGGCTTGAGACAGGGGTTTTCTGGAAACACCATATATTTT. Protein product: CAWRTSGLRQGFSGNTIYF.

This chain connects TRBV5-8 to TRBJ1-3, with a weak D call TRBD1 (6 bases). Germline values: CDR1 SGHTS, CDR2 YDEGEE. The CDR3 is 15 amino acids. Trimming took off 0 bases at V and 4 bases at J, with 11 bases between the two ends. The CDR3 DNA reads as TGTGCCAGCAGCTTGGATACAGGGTCCGGAAACACCATATATTTT. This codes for CASSLDTGSGNTIYF.

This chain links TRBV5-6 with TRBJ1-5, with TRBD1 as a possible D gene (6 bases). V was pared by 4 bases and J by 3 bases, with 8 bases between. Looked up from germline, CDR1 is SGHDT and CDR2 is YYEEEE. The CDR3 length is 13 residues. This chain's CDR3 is CASSQGYNQPQHF. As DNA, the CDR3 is TGTGCCAGCAGCCAGGGGTACAATCAGCCCCAGCATTTT.

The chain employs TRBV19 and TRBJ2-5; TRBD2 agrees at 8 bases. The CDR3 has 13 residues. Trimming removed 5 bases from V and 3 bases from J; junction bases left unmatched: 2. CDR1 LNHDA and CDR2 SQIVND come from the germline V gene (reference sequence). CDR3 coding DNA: TGTGCCAGTAGTGCGGGGGGCGAAGAGACCCAGTACTTC. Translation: CASSAGGEETQYF.

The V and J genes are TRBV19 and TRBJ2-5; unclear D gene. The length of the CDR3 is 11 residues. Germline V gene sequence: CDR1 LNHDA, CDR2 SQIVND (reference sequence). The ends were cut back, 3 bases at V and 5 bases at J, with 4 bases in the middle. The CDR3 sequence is CASSISETQYF. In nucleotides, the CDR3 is TGTGCCAGTAGTATTTCGGAGACCCAGTACTTC.

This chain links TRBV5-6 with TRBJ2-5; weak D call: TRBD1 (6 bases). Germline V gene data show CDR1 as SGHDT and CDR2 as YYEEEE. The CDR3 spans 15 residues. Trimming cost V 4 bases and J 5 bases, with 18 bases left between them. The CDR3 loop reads CASSLEGEWKETQYF. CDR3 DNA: TGTGCCAGCAGCCTCGAGGGGGAATGGAAGGAGACCCAGTACTTC. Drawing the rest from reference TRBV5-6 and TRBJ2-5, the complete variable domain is DAGVTQSPTHLIKTRGQQVTLRCSPKSGHDTVSWYQQALGQGPQFIFQYYEEEERQRGNFPDRFSGHQFPNYSSELNVNALLLGDSALYLCASSLEGEWKETQYFGPGTRLLVL.

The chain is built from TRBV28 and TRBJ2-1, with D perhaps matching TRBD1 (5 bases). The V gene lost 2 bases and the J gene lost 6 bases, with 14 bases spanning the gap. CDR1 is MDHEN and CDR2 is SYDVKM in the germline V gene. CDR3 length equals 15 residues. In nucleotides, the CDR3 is TGTGCCAGCAGTTTACAGGGAAAATTTGCCAATGAGCAGTTCTTC. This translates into CASSLQGKFANEQFF.

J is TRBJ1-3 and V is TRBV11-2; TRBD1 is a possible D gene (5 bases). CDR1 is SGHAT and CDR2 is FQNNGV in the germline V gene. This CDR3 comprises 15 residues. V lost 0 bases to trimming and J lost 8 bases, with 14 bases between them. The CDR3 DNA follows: TGTGCCAGCAGCTTAGATGGCAGGGAAAAATACACCATATATTTT. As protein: CASSLDGREKYTIYF.

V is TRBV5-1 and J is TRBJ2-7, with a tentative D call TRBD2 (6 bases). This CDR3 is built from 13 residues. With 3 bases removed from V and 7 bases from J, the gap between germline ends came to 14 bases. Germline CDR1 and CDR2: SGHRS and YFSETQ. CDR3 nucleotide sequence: TGCGCCAGCAGCTCCGGGACTGAAGTTGAGCAGTACTTC. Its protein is CASSSGTEVEQYF.

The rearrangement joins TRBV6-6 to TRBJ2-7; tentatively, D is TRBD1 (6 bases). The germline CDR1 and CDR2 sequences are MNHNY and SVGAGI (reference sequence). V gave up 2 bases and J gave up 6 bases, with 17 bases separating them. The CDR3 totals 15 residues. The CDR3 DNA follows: TGTGCCAGCAGTTACGCGTACAGGGCCTCGTTCGAGCAGTACTTC. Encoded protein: CASSYAYRASFEQYF.

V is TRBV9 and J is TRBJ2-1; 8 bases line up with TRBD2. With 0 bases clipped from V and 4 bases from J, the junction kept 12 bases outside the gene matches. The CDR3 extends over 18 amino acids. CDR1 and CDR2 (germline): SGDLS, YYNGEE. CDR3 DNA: TGTGCCAGCAGCGTAGTGGGAAGCGGGGGAAGTAAGTACAATGAGCAGTTCTTC. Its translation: CASSVVGSGGSKYNEQFF.

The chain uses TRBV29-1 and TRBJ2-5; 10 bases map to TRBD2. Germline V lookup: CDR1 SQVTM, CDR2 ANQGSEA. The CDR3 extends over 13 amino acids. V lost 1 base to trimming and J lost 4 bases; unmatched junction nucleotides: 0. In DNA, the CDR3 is TGCAGCGTTGAAGGACTAGCGGGAGAGACCCAGTACTTC. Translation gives CSVEGLAGETQYF.

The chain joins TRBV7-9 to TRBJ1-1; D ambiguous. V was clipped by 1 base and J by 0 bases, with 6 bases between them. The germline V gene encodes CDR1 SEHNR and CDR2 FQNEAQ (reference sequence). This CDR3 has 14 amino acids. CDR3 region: CASSLGRMNTEAFF. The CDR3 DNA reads TGTGCCAGCAGCTTAGGGCGGATGAACACTGAAGCTTTCTTT.

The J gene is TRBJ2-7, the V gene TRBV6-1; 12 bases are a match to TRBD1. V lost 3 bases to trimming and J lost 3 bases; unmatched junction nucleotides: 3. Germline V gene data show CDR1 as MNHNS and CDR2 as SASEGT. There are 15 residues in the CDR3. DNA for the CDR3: TGTGCCAGCAGTGAGGGACAGGGGGCAATCTACGAGCAGTACTTC. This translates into CASSEGQGAIYEQYF.

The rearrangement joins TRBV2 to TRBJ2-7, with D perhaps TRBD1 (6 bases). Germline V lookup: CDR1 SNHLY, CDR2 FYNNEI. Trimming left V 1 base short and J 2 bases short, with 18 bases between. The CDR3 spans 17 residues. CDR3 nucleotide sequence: TGTGCCAGCAGTGAAGGTCTCCGTACAGGGCCCGCCTACGAGCAGTACTTC. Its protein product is CASSEGLRTGPAYEQYF.

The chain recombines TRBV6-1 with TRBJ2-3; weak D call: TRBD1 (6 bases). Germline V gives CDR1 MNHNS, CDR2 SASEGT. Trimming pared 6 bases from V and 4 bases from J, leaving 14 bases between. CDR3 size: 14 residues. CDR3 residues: CASRSTGLADTQYF. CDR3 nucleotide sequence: TGTGCCAGCAGATCCACAGGGTTAGCAGATACGCAGTATTTT.

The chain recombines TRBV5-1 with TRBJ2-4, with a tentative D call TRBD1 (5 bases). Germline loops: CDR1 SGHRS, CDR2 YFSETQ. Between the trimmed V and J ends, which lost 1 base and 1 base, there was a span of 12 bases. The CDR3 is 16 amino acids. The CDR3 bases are TGCGCCAGCAGCTTGAGCCAGGGATTGGCCAAAAACATTCAGTACTTC. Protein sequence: CASSLSQGLAKNIQYF.

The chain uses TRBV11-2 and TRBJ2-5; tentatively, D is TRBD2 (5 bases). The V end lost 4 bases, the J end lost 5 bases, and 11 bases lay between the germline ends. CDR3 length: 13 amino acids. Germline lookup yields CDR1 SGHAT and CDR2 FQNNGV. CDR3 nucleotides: TGTGCCAGCAGCTATAGCCAGCGGGAGACCCAGTACTTC. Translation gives CASSYSQRETQYF. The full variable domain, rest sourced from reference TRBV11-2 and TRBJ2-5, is EAGVAQSPRYKIIEKRQSVAFWCNPISGHATLYWYQQILGQGPKLLIQFQNNGVVDDSQLPKDRFSAERLKGVDSTLKIQPAKLEDSAVYLCASSYSQRETQYFGPGTRLLVL.

CDR3 sequence: CAISAMGGTGRGYGYTF. The CDR3 coding sequence is TGTGCCATCAGTGCCATGGGTGGGACAGGGAGAGGCTATGGCTACACCTTC. V is TRBV10-3 and J is TRBJ1-2, with TRBD1 matching 9 bases. This CDR3 has 17 amino acids. The junction had 13 bases not matched to a gene; V was cut back by 4 bases and J by 4 bases. Germline CDR1 reads ENHRY; CDR2 reads SYGVKD.

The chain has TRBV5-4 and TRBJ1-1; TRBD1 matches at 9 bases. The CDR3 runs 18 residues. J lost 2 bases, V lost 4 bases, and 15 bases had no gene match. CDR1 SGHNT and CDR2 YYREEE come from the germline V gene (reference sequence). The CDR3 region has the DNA TGTGCCAGCAGCCGTTTTTTGGGGACAGGGACCTCCAACACTGAAGCTTTCTTT. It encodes CASSRFLGTGTSNTEAFF.

Written as DNA, the CDR3 is TGTGCCAGCAGCTTAAAGGGGCTCGAACTGTTTTTT. Its translation: CASSLKGLELFF. V usage is TRBV11-2 and J usage is TRBJ1-4; TRBD1 might be the D (5 bases). Germline V CDR1 and CDR2: SGHAT, FQNNGV. V dropped 2 bases and J dropped 12 bases, with 10 bases sitting between them. The CDR3 length is 12 residues.

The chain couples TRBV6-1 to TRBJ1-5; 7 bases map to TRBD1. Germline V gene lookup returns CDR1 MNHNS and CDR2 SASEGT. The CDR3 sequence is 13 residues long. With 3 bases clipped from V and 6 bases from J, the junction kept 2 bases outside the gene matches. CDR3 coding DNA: TGTGCCAGCAGTGAGCAGGGGGGTCAGCCCCAGCATTTT. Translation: CASSEQGGQPQHF.